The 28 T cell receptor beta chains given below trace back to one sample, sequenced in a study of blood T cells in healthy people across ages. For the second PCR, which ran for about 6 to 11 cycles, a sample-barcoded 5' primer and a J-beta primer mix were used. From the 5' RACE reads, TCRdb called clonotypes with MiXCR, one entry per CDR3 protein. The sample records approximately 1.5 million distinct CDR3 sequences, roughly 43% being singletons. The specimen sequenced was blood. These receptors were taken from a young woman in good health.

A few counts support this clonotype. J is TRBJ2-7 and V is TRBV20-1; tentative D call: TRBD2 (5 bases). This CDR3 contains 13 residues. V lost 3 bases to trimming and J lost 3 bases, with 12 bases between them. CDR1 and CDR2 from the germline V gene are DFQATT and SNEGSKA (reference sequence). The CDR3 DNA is TGCAGTGCTAGGGATGCTAGCATCTACGAGCAGTACTTC. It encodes CSARDASIYEQYF.

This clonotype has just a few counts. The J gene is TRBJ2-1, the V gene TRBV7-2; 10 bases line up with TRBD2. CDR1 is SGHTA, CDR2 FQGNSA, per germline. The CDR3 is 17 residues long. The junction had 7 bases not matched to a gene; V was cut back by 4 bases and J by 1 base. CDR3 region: CASSYPGLARSYNEQFF. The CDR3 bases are TGTGCCAGCAGCTATCCGGGACTAGCGAGATCCTACAATGAGCAGTTCTTC. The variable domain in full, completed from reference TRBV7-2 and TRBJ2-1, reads GAGVSQSPSNKVTEKGKDVELRCDPISGHTALYWYRQSLGQGLEFLIYFQGNSAPDKSGLPSDRFSAERTGGSVSTLTIQRTQQEDSAVYLCASSYPGLARSYNEQFFGPGTRLTVL.

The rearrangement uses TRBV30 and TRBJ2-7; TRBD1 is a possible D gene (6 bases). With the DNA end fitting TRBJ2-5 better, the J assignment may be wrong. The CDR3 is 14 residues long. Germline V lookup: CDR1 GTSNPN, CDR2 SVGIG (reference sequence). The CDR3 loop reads CAWRPPGAQETQYF. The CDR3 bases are TGTGCCTGGAGACCCCCAGGGGCCCAAGAGACCCAGTACTTC.

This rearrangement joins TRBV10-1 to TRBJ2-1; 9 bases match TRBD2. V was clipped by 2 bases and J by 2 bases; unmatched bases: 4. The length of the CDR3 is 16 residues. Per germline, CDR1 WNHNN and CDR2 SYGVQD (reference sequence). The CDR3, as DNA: TGCGCCAGCAGTGAGATCCAGCGGGAGGCCTACAATGAGCAGTTCTTC. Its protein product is CASSEIQREAYNEQFF.

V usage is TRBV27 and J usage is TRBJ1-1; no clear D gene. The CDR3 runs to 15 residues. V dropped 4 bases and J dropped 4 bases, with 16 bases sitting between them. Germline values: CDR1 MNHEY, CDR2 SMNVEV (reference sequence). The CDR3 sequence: CASSSHWTVGTEAFF. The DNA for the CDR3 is TGTGCCAGCAGTTCTCATTGGACCGTGGGCACTGAAGCTTTCTTT.

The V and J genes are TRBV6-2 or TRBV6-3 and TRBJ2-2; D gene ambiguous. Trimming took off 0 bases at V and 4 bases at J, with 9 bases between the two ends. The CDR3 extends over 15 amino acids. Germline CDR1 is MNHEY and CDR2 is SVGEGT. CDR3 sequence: CASSYSPSPTGELFF. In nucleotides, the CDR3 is TGTGCCAGCAGTTACTCGCCCAGTCCCACCGGGGAGCTGTTTTTT.

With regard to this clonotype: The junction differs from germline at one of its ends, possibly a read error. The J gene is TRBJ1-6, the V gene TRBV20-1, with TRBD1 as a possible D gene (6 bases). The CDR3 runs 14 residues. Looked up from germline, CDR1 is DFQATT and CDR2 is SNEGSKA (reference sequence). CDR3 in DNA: TGCAGTGCTCGAGACAGGTTCAGAAATTCACCCCTCCACTTT. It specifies CSARDRFRNSPLHF.

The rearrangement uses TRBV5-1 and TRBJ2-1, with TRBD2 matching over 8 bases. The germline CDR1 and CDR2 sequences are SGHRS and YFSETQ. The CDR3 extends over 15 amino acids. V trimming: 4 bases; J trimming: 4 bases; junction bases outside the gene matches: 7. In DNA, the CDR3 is TGCGCCAGCAGCCCGAGAAGCGGGAGATACAATGAGCAGTTCTTC. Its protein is CASSPRSGRYNEQFF. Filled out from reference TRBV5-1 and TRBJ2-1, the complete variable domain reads KAGVTQTPRYLIKTRGQQVTLSCSPISGHRSVSWYQQTPGQGLQFLFEYFSETQRNKGNFPGRFSGRQFSNSRSEMNVSTLELGDSALYLCASSPRSGRYNEQFFGPGTRLTVL.

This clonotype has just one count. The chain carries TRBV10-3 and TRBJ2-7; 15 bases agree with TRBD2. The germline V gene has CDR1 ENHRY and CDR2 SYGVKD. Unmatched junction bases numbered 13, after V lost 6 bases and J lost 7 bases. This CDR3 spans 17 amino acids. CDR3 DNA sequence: TGTGCCATCAGCCGGACTAGCGGGAGGGCATCAGGAGGAGAGCAGTACTTC. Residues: CAISRTSGRASGGEQYF.

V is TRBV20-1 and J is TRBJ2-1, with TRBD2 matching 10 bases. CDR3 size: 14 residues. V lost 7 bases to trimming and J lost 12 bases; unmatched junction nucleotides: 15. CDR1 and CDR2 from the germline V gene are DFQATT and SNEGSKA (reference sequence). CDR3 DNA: TGCAGTGTCCCGGGACTAGCGTTCTTTCAGGGGCAGTTCTTC. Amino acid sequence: CSVPGLAFFQGQFF.

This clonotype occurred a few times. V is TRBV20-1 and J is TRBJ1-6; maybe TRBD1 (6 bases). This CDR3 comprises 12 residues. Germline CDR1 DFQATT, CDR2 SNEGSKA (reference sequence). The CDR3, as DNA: TGCACCCCAGGGGTGAATAATTCACCCCTCCACTTT. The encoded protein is CTPGVNNSPLHF.

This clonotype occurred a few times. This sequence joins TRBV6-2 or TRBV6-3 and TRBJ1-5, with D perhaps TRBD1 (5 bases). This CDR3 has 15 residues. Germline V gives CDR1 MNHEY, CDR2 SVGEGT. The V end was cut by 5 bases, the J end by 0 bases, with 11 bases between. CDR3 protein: CASSDSLLSNQPQHF. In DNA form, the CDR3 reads TGTGCCAGCAGTGACAGTCTCCTTAGCAATCAGCCCCAGCATTTT.

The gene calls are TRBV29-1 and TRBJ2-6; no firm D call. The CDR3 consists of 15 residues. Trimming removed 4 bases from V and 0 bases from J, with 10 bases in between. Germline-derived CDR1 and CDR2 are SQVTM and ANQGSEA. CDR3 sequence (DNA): TGCAGCGTTGCATGGAGAAGCTCTGGGGCCAACGTCCTGACTTTC. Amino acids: CSVAWRSSGANVLTF.

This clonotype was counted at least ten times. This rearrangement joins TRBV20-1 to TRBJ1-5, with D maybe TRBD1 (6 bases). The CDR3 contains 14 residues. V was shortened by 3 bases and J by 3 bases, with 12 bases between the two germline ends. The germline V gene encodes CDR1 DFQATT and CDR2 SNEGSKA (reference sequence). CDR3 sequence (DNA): TGCAGTGCTAGGCAAGGGGGGATCAATCAGCCCCAGCATTTT. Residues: CSARQGGINQPQHF.

CDR3 amino acids: CSARHAGQGEAFF. CDR3 in DNA: TGCAGTGCTCGACACGCCGGACAGGGTGAAGCTTTCTTT. This chain connects TRBV20-1 to TRBJ1-1, with 8 bases that match TRBD1. Losses at the gene ends were 5 bases for V and 7 bases for J; bases not matched to a gene: 9. Germline assignment: CDR1 DFQATT and CDR2 SNEGSKA (reference sequence). The CDR3 contains 13 residues.

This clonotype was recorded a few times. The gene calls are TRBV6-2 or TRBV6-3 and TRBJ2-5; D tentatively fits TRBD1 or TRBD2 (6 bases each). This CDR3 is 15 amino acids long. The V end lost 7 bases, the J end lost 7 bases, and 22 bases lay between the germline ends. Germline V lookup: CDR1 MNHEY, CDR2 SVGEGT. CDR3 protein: CASTYGPTRGGTQYF. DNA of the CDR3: TGTGCCAGCACCTACGGGCCGACTAGAGGGGGGACCCAGTACTTC.

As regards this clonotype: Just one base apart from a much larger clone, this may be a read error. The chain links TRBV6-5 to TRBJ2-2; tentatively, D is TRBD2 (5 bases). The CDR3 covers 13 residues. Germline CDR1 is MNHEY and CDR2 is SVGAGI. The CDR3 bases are TGTGCCAACAGTTACGGGGACACCGGGGAGCTGTTTTTT. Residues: CANSYGDTGELFF.

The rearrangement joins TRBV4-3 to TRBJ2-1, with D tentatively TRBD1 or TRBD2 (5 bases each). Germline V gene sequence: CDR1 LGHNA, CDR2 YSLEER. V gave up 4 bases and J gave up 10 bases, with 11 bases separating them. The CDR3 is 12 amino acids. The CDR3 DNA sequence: TGCGCCAGCAGCCCCTCGGGGACCGAGCAGTTCTTC. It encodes CASSPSGTEQFF.

The CDR3 nucleotides read TGTGCCAGCTCACCAGGGCCAGTTAGCAATCAGCCCCAGCATTTT. This gives the protein CASSPGPVSNQPQHF. The chain carries TRBV18 and TRBJ1-5; D is uncertain. The germline V and J ends were trimmed by 2 bases and 0 bases, with 8 bases remaining between them. The CDR3 sequence is 15 residues long. Germline CDR1 reads KGHSH; CDR2 reads LQKENI.

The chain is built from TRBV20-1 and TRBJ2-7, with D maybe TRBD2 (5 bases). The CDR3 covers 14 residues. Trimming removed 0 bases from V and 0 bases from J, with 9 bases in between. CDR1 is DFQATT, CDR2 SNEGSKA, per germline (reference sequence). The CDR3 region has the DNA TGCAGTGCTAGAGATTATGAGGGCTCCTACGAGCAGTACTTC. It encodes CSARDYEGSYEQYF.

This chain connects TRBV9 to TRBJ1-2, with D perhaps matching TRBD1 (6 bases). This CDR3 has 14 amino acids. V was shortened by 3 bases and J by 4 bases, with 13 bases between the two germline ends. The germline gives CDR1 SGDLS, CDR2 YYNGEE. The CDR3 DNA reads TGTGCCAGCAGCGCCCCTGACAGGATCTATGGCTACACCTTC. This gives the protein CASSAPDRIYGYTF.

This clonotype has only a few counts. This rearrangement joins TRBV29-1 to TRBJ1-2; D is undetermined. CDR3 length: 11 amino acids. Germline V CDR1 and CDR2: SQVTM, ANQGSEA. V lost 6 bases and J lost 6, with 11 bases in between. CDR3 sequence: CSVPAWDGYTF. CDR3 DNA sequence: TGCAGCGTCCCCGCCTGGGATGGCTACACCTTC.

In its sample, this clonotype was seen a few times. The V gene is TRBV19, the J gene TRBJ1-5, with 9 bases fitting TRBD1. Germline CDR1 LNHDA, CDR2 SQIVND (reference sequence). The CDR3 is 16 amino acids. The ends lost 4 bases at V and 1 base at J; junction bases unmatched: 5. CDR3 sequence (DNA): TGTGCCAGTAGTAAACAGGGGGCGCGAAGCAATCAGCCCCAGCATTTT. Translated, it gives CASSKQGARSNQPQHF. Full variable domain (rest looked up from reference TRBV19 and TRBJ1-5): DGGITQSPKYLFRKEGQNVTLSCEQNLNHDAMYWYRQDPGQGLRLIYYSQIVNDFQKGDIAEGYSVSREKKESFPLTVTSAQKNPTAFYLCASSKQGARSNQPQHFGDGTRLSIL.

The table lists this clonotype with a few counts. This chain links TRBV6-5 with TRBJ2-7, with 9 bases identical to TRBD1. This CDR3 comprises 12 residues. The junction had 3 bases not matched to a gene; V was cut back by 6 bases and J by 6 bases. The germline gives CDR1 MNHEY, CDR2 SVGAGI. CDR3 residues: CASSGTGREQYF. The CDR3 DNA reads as TGTGCCAGCAGCGGGACAGGGCGCGAGCAGTACTTC.

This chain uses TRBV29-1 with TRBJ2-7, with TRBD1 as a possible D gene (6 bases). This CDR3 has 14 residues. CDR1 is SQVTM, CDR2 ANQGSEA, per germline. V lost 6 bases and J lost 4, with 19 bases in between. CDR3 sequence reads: CSVRPGHHFYEQYF. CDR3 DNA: TGCAGCGTCCGACCGGGACACCACTTTTACGAGCAGTACTTC.

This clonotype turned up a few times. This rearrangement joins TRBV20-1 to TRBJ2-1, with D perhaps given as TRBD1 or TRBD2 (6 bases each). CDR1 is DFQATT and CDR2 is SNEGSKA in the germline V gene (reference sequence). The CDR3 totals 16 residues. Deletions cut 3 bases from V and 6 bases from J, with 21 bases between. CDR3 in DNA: TGCAGTGCTAGCAGGACGAAGGGGGGCAGATTCAATGAGCAGTTCTTC. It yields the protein CSASRTKGGRFNEQFF.

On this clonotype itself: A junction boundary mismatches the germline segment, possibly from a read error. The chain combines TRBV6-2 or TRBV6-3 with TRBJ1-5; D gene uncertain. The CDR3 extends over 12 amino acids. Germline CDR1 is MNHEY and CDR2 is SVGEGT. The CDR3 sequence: CTSGRDNQPQHF. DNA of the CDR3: TGTACCAGCGGGAGGGACAATCAGCCCCAGCATTTT.

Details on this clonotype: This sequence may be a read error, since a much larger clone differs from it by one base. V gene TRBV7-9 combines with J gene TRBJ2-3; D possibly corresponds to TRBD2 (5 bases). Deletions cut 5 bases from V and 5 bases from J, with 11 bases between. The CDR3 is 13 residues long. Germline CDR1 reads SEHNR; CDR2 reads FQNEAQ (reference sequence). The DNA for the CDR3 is TGTGCCAGCAGCCGTGAACGGGGAGATACGCAGTATTTT. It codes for CASSRERGDTQYF.